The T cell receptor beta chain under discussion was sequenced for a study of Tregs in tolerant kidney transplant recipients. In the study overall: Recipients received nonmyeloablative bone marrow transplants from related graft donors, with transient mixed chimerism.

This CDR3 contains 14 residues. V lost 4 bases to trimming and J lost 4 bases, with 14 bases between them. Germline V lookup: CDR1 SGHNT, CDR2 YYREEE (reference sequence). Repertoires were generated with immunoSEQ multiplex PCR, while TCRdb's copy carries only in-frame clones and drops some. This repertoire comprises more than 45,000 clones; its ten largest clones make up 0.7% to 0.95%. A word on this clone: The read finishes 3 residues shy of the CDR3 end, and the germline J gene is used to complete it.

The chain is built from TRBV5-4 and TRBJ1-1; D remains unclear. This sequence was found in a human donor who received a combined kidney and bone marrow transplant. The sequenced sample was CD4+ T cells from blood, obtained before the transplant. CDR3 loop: CASSPMDGVTEAFF. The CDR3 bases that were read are TGTGCCAGCAGCCCGATGGACGGGGTCACTGAA.